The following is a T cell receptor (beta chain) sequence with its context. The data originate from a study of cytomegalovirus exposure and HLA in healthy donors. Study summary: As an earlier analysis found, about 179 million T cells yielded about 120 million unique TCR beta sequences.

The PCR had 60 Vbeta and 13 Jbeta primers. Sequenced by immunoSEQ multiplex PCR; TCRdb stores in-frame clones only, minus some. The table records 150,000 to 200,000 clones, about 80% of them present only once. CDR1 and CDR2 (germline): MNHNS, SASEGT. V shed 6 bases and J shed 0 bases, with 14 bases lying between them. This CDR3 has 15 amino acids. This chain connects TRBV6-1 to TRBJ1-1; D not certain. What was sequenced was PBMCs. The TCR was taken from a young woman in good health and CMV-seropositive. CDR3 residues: CASRGRGGLNTEAFF. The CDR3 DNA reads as TGTGCCAGCAGGGGGAGAGGAGGACTGAACACTGAAGCTTTCTTT.